These 31 T cell receptor beta chains were sequenced from one sample in a study of blood T cells in healthy people across ages. Primed by a sample-barcoded 5' primer and a J-beta primer mix, a second PCR proceeded for roughly 6 to 12 cycles. MiXCR, applied by TCRdb to the 5' RACE reads, yields one record per CDR3 protein. The profile covers hundreds of thousands of distinct CDR3 sequences, with about a third appearing a single time and 15% taken by the ten largest. The sequenced sample was blood. The source is a woman aged 80 or older in good health.

This clonotype was seen more than once but under ten times. The chain couples TRBV5-1 to TRBJ1-4; possibly TRBD1 for D (6 bases). CDR3 size: 13 residues. V was trimmed by 3 bases and J by 7 bases, leaving 10 bases between them. Germline V gene lookup returns CDR1 SGHRS and CDR2 YFSETQ. Here the CDR3 reads CASSYRDGEKLFF. The CDR3 DNA sequence: TGCGCCAGCAGCTACAGGGACGGTGAAAAACTGTTTTTT.

The chain carries TRBV20-1 and TRBJ1-1; 11 bases are shared with TRBD1. Germline loops: CDR1 DFQATT, CDR2 SNEGSKA (reference sequence). This CDR3 has 18 residues. With 5 bases clipped from V and 5 bases from J, the junction kept 19 bases outside the gene matches. CDR3 nucleotide sequence: TGCAGTGCTCGAAAGGGGACAGGGGGAAATAATTGGGATACTGAAGCTTTCTTT. It is translated as CSARKGTGGNNWDTEAFF.

This chain joins TRBV12-1 and TRBJ2-7; the D call in the table, TRBD2, was not verified against the DNA. TRBV12-1 is marked as a pseudogene. The CDR3 contains 19 residues. CDR3 protein: CASSERPGLAGDPIYEQYF. The CDR3 region has the DNA TGCGCCAGCAGTGAGAGACCAGGACTAGCGGGGGACCCAATCTACGAGCAGTACTTC.

As regards this clonotype: At one boundary the junction diverges from the germline segment, which might be a read error. The chain employs TRBV30 and TRBJ1-1; D unresolved. Germline-derived CDR1 and CDR2 are GTSNPN and SVGIG (reference sequence). There are 12 residues in the CDR3. CDR3 protein: CAWGGSNTGAFF. For the CDR3, the DNA is TGTGCCTGGGGCGGCTCGAACACTGGAGCTTTCTTT.

This clonotype was recorded many times. The chain employs TRBV20-1 and TRBJ1-5, with D possibly matching TRBD1 (5 bases). V was pared by 5 bases and J by 1 base, with 9 bases between. Germline CDR1 and CDR2: DFQATT and SNEGSKA (reference sequence). This CDR3 has 13 amino acids. CDR3: CSALAGSNQPQHF. In DNA, the CDR3 is TGCAGTGCTCTGGCAGGGAGCAATCAGCCCCAGCATTTT.

This clonotype has a handful of counts. This chain links TRBV5-8 with TRBJ1-1, with no clear D. The CDR3 has 15 amino acids. The germline V and J ends were trimmed by 1 base and 4 bases, with 14 bases remaining between them. Germline loops: CDR1 SGHTS, CDR2 YDEGEE. CDR3 amino acids: CASSLFKSPSTEAFF. For the CDR3, the DNA is TGTGCCAGCAGCTTGTTCAAGTCCCCGAGCACTGAAGCTTTCTTT.

Notes on this clonotype: This could be a read error, since a much larger clone is one nucleotide away. The chain is built from TRBV29-1 and TRBJ1-6, with D possibly TRBD1 on 6 matching bases. The CDR3 spans 12 residues. The germline V gene encodes CDR1 SQVTM and CDR2 ANQGSEA. The chain's CDR3 is CSAGDTNSPPHF. The CDR3 region has the DNA TGCAGCGCCGGGGACACAAATTCACCCCCCCACTTT.

This clonotype was picked up many times. V is TRBV20-1 and J is TRBJ1-5, with D perhaps matching TRBD1 (6 bases). This CDR3 spans 11 amino acids. Looked up from germline, CDR1 is DFQATT and CDR2 is SNEGSKA (reference sequence). The ends were cut back, 7 bases at V and 11 bases at J, with 15 bases in the middle. CDR3 nucleotide sequence: TGCAGTGTCAGGACAGACTGGGCCCAGCATTTT. Translation: CSVRTDWAQHF.

There are many counts of this clonotype. This chain joins TRBV6-1 and TRBJ2-3; D gene uncertain. Looked up from germline, CDR1 is MNHNS and CDR2 is SASEGT. The V and J ends lost 6 bases and 2 bases respectively, with 12 bases between them. The CDR3 totals 14 residues. CDR3 sequence reads: CASRPGRITDTQYF. CDR3 bases: TGTGCCAGCAGGCCCGGGCGGATCACAGATACGCAGTATTTT.

This clonotype was counted at least ten times. This chain joins TRBV7-2 and TRBJ1-5, with TRBD1 as a possible D gene (6 bases). Trimming left V 5 bases short and J 11 bases short, with 25 bases between. This CDR3 has 16 residues. The germline V gene encodes CDR1 SGHTA and CDR2 FQGNSA. DNA of the CDR3: TGTGCCAGCAGCCCGGCCCGTGGGACAAGGGGTCCGGCCCAGCATTTT. Encoded protein: CASSPARGTRGPAQHF. Variable domain in full (rest from reference TRBV7-2 and TRBJ1-5): GAGVSQSPSNKVTEKGKDVELRCDPISGHTALYWYRQSLGQGLEFLIYFQGNSAPDKSGLPSDRFSAERTGGSVSTLTIQRTQQEDSAVYLCASSPARGTRGPAQHFGDGTRLSIL.

In its sample, this clonotype was seen many times. The chain combines TRBV5-1 with TRBJ2-1; D ambiguous. CDR3 length: 12 amino acids. CDR1 is SGHRS and CDR2 is YFSETQ in the germline V gene. V shed 3 bases and J shed 15 bases, with 16 bases lying between them. In DNA form, the CDR3 reads TGCGCCAGCAGCTCAAGCTTGGTAGAGAGGTTCTTC. Amino acids: CASSSSLVERFF.

This clonotype occurred once. The V and J genes are TRBV6-2 or TRBV6-3 and TRBJ2-7; a weak D match, TRBD1 (6 bases). The V and J ends lost 7 bases and 3 bases respectively, with 16 bases between them. This CDR3 is 14 amino acids long. From germline, CDR1 is MNHEY and CDR2 SVGEGT. CDR3 amino acids: CASTKPQGFYEQYF. CDR3 coding DNA: TGTGCCAGCACCAAACCGCAGGGGTTCTACGAGCAGTACTTC.

This clonotype was seen at least ten times. A much larger clone lies a single base off, so this may be a read error. The chain recombines TRBV7-9 with TRBJ2-2, with D possibly matching TRBD2 (5 bases). Germline values: CDR1 SEHNR, CDR2 FQNEAQ (reference sequence). The CDR3 contains 14 residues. The CDR3 DNA sequence: TGTGCCAGCAGCCGGGTGGGGTACACCGGGGAGCGGTTTTTT. Translating gives CASSRVGYTGERFF.

The table lists this clonotype with many counts. V gene TRBV15 combines with J gene TRBJ2-4, with D perhaps TRBD2 (6 bases). Germline CDR1 LNHNV, CDR2 YYDKDF (reference sequence). There are 16 residues in the CDR3. V lost 1 base and J 3 bases, leaving 13 bases between the germline ends. DNA of the CDR3: TGTGCCACCAGCAGAGCGGTTATGGGAGGCAAAAACATTCAGTACTTC. This gives the protein CATSRAVMGGKNIQYF.

The table lists this clonotype with many counts. The chain recombines TRBV11-2 with TRBJ1-4, with D possibly TRBD1 on 6 matching bases. V lost 5 bases to trimming and J lost 4 bases, with 17 bases between them. The CDR3 extends over 16 amino acids. Germline V gives CDR1 SGHAT, CDR2 FQNNGV. CDR3 bases: TGTGCCAGCAGCCCGTCAGGGGTCCCTCGTAATGAAAAACTGTTTTTT. Amino acids: CASSPSGVPRNEKLFF.

V and J are TRBV30 and TRBJ1-6; 7 nucleotides agree with TRBD1. Germline V gene data show CDR1 as GTSNPN and CDR2 as SVGIG (reference sequence). The CDR3 sequence is 14 residues long. Trimming cost V 8 bases and J 6 bases; bases outside gene matches: 10. This chain's CDR3 is CAAILGQINSPLHF. The CDR3 DNA reads TGTGCCGCCATCCTGGGACAGATTAATTCACCCCTCCACTTT.

The V gene is TRBV9, the J gene TRBJ2-2; D call uncertain. CDR1 and CDR2 (germline): SGDLS, YYNGEE. V was cut by 0 bases and J by 2 bases, with 8 bases left in between. CDR3 length: 15 residues. The CDR3 nucleotides are TGTGCCAGCAGCGTAGAGGGCGACAACACCGGGGAGCTGTTTTTT. Translation: CASSVEGDNTGELFF.

Notes on this clonotype: One base away lies a much larger clone, so this may be a sequencing read error. The rearrangement links TRBV7-6 to TRBJ2-3; 8 bases align to TRBD1. CDR1 is SGHVS, CDR2 FNYEAQ, per germline. The CDR3 contains 15 residues. V lost 6 bases to trimming and J lost 2 bases; unmatched junction nucleotides: 7. The CDR3 sequence: CASSARTGITDTQYF. CDR3 nucleotide sequence: TGTGCCAGCAGTGCCCGGACAGGGATCACAGATACGCAGTATTTT.

V usage is TRBV5-6 and J usage is TRBJ2-1; D is undetermined. CDR1 and CDR2 (germline): SGHDT, YYEEEE. V was trimmed by 6 bases and J by 2 bases, leaving 9 bases between them. The CDR3 is 13 residues long. The CDR3 reads CASNLQAYNEQFF. The CDR3, as DNA: TGTGCCAGCAACCTTCAGGCCTACAATGAGCAGTTCTTC.

Notes on this clonotype: Compared with germline, one end of the junction differs, possibly owing to a read error. This rearrangement joins TRBV20-1 to TRBJ1-2; no reliable D call. CDR3 size: 14 residues. CDR1 DFQATT and CDR2 SNEGSKA come from the germline V gene (reference sequence). CDR3 sequence (DNA): TGCAGTACTAGAGATATGGGAGATTACCATGGCTACACCTTC. Its protein product is CSTRDMGDYHGYTF.

On this clonotype: This sequence may be a read error, since a much larger clone differs from it by one base. The chain recombines TRBV6-2 or TRBV6-3 with TRBJ1-2; tentative D call: TRBD1 (5 bases). Germline assignment: CDR1 MNHEY and CDR2 SVGEGT. The length of the CDR3 is 14 residues. This CDR3 is CASNLEGRNYGYIF. In DNA, the CDR3 is TGTGCCAGCAATCTCGAGGGGCGCAACTATGGCTACATCTTC.

This clonotype has a count of ten or more. The chain is built from TRBV24-1 and TRBJ2-5; 10 positions match TRBD1. Germline trimming cut 0 bases from V and 5 bases from J; bases unmatched to any gene: 5. CDR1 KGHDR and CDR2 SFDVKD come from the germline V gene. This CDR3 has 16 amino acids. In nucleotides, the CDR3 is TGTGCCACCAGTGATTTGCGGACAGGGGGTGGGGAGACCCAGTACTTC. This codes for CATSDLRTGGGETQYF.

Regarding this clonotype: This may be a read error, as it is one base from a much larger clone. V gene TRBV30 combines with J gene TRBJ1-6; tentative D call: TRBD1 (5 bases). The CDR3 runs 14 residues. CDR1 is GTSNPN and CDR2 is SVGIG in the germline V gene (reference sequence). With 0 bases removed from V and 8 bases from J, the gap between germline ends came to 11 bases. The CDR3 coding sequence is TGTGCCTGGAGTGTTGATCGGGGGGATTCACCCCTCCACTTT. Translating gives CAWSVDRGDSPLHF.

With respect to this clonotype: Because it lacks the conserved phenylalanine or tryptophan at the end, this CDR3 is likely a read error. This chain links TRBV18 with TRBJ1-2; 9 nucleotides agree with TRBD1. The CDR3 totals 14 residues. The J segment lost 9 bases and the V segment lost 5 bases, leaving 10 bases of the junction unmatched. Germline CDR1 and CDR2: KGHSH and LQKENI. The CDR3 bases are TGTGCCAGCTCATCAACGAAACAGGGGGCACGCTACACCTGC. Amino acids: CASSSTKQGARYTC.

As for this clonotype: A much larger clone differs by one base, so this may be a read error. The V and J genes are TRBV6-5 and TRBJ1-2; tentatively, D is TRBD1 (5 bases). The germline CDR1 and CDR2 sequences are MNHEY and SVGAGI. The CDR3 runs to 14 residues. CDR3 in DNA: TGTGCCAGCAGCTTACGGGGCTCTAACTATGGCTGCACCTTC. Protein: CASSLRGSNYGCTF.

Points on this clonotype: A read error may explain this, as a much larger clone is one base away. V and J are TRBV5-1 and TRBJ1-5; D not certain. V gave up 5 bases and J gave up 4 bases, with 7 bases separating them. Germline CDR1 SGHRS, CDR2 YFSETQ. This CDR3 is built from 12 residues. CDR3 in amino acids: CASRSRNQPQHF. Written as DNA, the CDR3 is TGCGCCAGCAGATCAAGGAATCAGCCCCAGCATTTT.

This clonotype was seen a handful of times. This sequence joins TRBV6-6 and TRBJ1-5; a possible D gene is TRBD1 (5 bases). Trimming took off 0 bases at V and 3 bases at J, with 12 bases between the two ends. Germline V gives CDR1 MNHNY, CDR2 SVGAGI (reference sequence). This CDR3 is built from 16 residues. CDR3 protein: CASSYSRGADNQPQHF. The CDR3, as DNA: TGTGCCAGCAGTTACTCAAGGGGCGCCGACAATCAGCCCCAGCATTTT.

This clonotype was detected ten times or more. This sequence joins TRBV4-2 and TRBJ2-7; tentatively, D is TRBD2 (6 bases). The germline V gene has CDR1 LGHNA and CDR2 YNFKEQ. The CDR3 is made up of 14 amino acids. Trimming took 0 bases from V and 7 from J, leaving 13 bases between them. The CDR3 loop is CASSQDFGGVEQYF. In DNA form, the CDR3 reads TGTGCCAGCAGCCAAGATTTTGGAGGGGTGGAGCAGTACTTC.

This clonotype appeared a few times. The chain carries TRBV30 and TRBJ2-1; D is uncertain. Trimming stripped 3 bases from V and 6 bases from J, with 12 bases between. The CDR3 loop spans 13 amino acids. The germline V gene has CDR1 GTSNPN and CDR2 SVGIG (reference sequence). CDR3 in amino acids: CAWSMELINEQFF. The CDR3, as DNA: TGTGCCTGGAGCATGGAACTAATCAATGAGCAGTTCTTC.

The rearrangement joins TRBV20-1 to TRBJ2-7; either TRBD1 or TRBD2 may fit D (6 bases each). The length of the CDR3 is 13 residues. V lost 7 bases and J 4 bases, leaving 17 bases between the germline ends. The V gene's germline CDR1 is DFQATT and CDR2 SNEGSKA (reference sequence). CDR3 protein: CSVRIQGTYEQYF. The DNA for the CDR3 is TGCAGTGTTAGGATCCAGGGGACTTACGAGCAGTACTTC.

The chain's CDR3 is CSASDRGGGNTIYF. Written as DNA, the CDR3 is TGCAGTGCTTCGGACAGGGGAGGTGGAAACACCATATATTTT. J is TRBJ1-3 and V is TRBV20-1; 9 positions agree with TRBD1. Germline CDR1 reads DFQATT; CDR2 reads SNEGSKA (reference sequence). V was pared by 5 bases and J by 3 bases, with 5 bases of the junction left unmatched. This CDR3 contains 14 residues.